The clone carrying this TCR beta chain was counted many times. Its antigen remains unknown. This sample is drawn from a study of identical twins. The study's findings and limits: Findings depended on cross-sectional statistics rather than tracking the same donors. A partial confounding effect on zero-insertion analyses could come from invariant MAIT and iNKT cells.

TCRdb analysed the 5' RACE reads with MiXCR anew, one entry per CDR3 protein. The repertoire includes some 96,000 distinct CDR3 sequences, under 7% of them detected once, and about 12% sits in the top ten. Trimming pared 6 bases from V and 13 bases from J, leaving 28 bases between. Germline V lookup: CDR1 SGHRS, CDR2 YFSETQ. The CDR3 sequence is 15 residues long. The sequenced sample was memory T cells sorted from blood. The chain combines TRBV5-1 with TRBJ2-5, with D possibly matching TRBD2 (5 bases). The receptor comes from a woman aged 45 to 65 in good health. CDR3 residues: CASTPRASGETAMYF. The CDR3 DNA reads TGCGCCAGCACCCCGCGGGCCAGTGGCGAAACAGCCATGTACTTC.